These 20 T cell receptor beta chains came from one sample sequenced in a study of CD8 T cells in ankylosing spondylitis. Each CDR3 protein is one row after TCRdb ran MiXCR on the 5' RACE reads. The table includes approximately 190,000 distinct CDR3 sequences, 13% detected once. The sample taken for sequencing was blood, either unsorted or a sorted T cell fraction (not recorded which). The receptor source for this set is a female donor with ankylosing spondylitis or in good health (not recorded which).

This clonotype showed up many times. The chain carries TRBV18 and TRBJ1-3; no clear D gene. This CDR3 comprises 12 residues. Trimming cost V 5 bases and J 2 bases, with 4 bases left between them. In germline, CDR1 is KGHSH, CDR2 LQKENI. Here the CDR3 reads CASSGPGNTIYF. The CDR3 DNA sequence: TGTGCCAGCTCAGGGCCTGGAAACACCATATATTTT. The full variable domain, rest sourced from reference TRBV18 and TRBJ1-3, is NAGVMQNPRHLVRRRGQEARLRCSPMKGHSHVYWYRQLPEEGLKFMVYLQKENIIDESGMPKERFSAEFPKEGPSILRIQQVVRGDSAAYFCASSGPGNTIYFGEGSWLTVV.

This clonotype was seen many times. J is TRBJ2-3 and V is TRBV5-1, with 8 positions matching TRBD2. Per the germline V gene, CDR1 is SGHRS and CDR2 is YFSETQ. J lost 4 bases, V lost 4 bases, and 11 bases had no gene match. The CDR3 sequence is 16 residues long. The CDR3, as DNA: TGCGCCAGCAGCCCTCTTGCCAGCGGGAGCGCAGATACGCAGTATTTT. Amino acid sequence: CASSPLASGSADTQYF.

A few counts support this clonotype. This chain's CDR3 is CASSLAAALNQPQHF. In DNA form, the CDR3 reads TGTGCCAGCAGCTTAGCGGCGGCACTTAATCAGCCCCAGCATTTT. The chain combines TRBV7-2 with TRBJ1-5; no firm D call. V was cut by 0 bases and J by 4 bases, with 10 bases left in between. The CDR3 is made up of 15 amino acids. Germline V gene data show CDR1 as SGHTA and CDR2 as FQGNSA.

This clonotype has only a few counts. The chain employs TRBV20-1 and TRBJ2-5, with no clear D. Germline values: CDR1 DFQATT, CDR2 SNEGSKA (reference sequence). This CDR3 spans 10 amino acids. Trimming cost V 3 bases and J 7 bases, with 6 bases left between them. The DNA for the CDR3 is TGCAGTGCTAGGGCCGTGACCCAGTACTTC. As protein: CSARAVTQYF.

This clonotype was seen ten or more times. This sequence joins TRBV12-3 or TRBV12-4 and TRBJ1-5; D is unresolved. Between the trimmed V and J ends, which lost 2 bases and 7 bases, there was a span of 9 bases. CDR3 length equals 13 residues. The CDR3 coding sequence is TGTGCCAGCAGTTTAATAGTCGGCCAGCCCCAGCATTTT. It encodes CASSLIVGQPQHF.

A note on this clonotype: It may be a read error: a sequence one base away is much more abundant. The chain carries TRBV2 and TRBJ2-7; D remains ambiguous. The CDR3 is 10 amino acids. Germline loops: CDR1 SNHLY, CDR2 FYNNEI. The CDR3 bases are TGTGCCAGCGCCATTTACGAGCAGTGCTTC. It yields the protein CASAIYEQCF.

This clonotype has just a few counts. The chain employs TRBV15 and TRBJ2-7; no clear D gene. The V gene lost 0 bases and the J gene lost 3 bases, with 9 bases spanning the gap. Germline V gene data show CDR1 as LNHNV and CDR2 as YYDKDF (reference sequence). The CDR3 spans 14 residues. CDR3 sequence reads: CATSREHQVYEQYF. The CDR3 bases are TGTGCCACCAGCAGAGAACACCAGGTCTACGAGCAGTACTTC.

This clonotype was observed many times. V usage is TRBV12-3 or TRBV12-4 and J usage is TRBJ2-7, with 9 bases identical to TRBD2. The CDR3 contains 14 residues. The ends lost 2 bases at V and 6 bases at J; junction bases unmatched: 5. CDR3 residues: CASSLRLAGPEQYF. Here the CDR3 DNA reads TGTGCCAGCAGTTTACGGCTAGCGGGACCCGAGCAGTACTTC.

This clonotype showed up many times. This chain joins TRBV7-2 and TRBJ2-2; D might be TRBD1 or TRBD2, each matching 5 bases. The CDR3 has 16 amino acids. Between the trimmed V and J ends, which lost 4 bases and 0 bases, there was a span of 12 bases. Germline V gene data show CDR1 as SGHTA and CDR2 as FQGNSA. CDR3 in DNA: TGTGCCAGCAGCTATGCCGGGACCTCGAACACCGGGGAGCTGTTTTTT. Protein product: CASSYAGTSNTGELFF.

This chain uses TRBV21-1 with TRBJ1-2; the table gives TRBD1 as D, unverified against the DNA. TRBV21-1 is a documented pseudogene. The CDR3 has 14 residues. CDR3 amino acids: CASQGNRGNYGYTF. The DNA for the CDR3 is TGTGCCAGCCAAGGAAACAGGGGGAACTATGGCTACACCTTC.

This clonotype was seen at least ten times. The chain has TRBV7-2 and TRBJ2-3; unclear D gene. The CDR3 consists of 13 residues. The germline gives CDR1 SGHTA, CDR2 FQGNSA. Trimming stripped 6 bases from V and 7 bases from J, with 14 bases between. This chain's CDR3 is CASSPAKENTQYF. The CDR3 DNA reads TGTGCCAGCAGTCCCGCCAAGGAGAATACGCAGTATTTT.

This clonotype was detected a few times. CDR3 amino acids: CSARDRQSRTEQYF. Here the CDR3 DNA reads TGCAGTGCTAGAGATAGACAGTCACGGACCGAGCAGTACTTC. The rearrangement links TRBV20-1 to TRBJ2-7, with a tentative D call TRBD1 (5 bases). Trimming left V 0 bases short and J 6 bases short, with 15 bases between. Germline V CDR1 and CDR2: DFQATT, SNEGSKA (reference sequence). The CDR3 consists of 14 residues.

This clonotype was recorded many times. The CDR3 DNA reads TGTGCCAGCAGCCCAGACAGGGTTGAGGATGAGCAGTTCTTC. It is translated as CASSPDRVEDEQFF. V gene TRBV9 combines with J gene TRBJ2-1, with TRBD1 identical over 7 bases. The J segment lost 8 bases and the V segment lost 4 bases, leaving 9 bases of the junction unmatched. The CDR3 contains 14 residues. Looked up from germline, CDR1 is SGDLS and CDR2 is YYNGEE.

Ten or more counts support this clonotype. The chain joins TRBV6-4 to TRBJ2-3, with 7 bases lining up with TRBD2. CDR3 length equals 16 residues. Germline V gene lookup returns CDR1 MRHNA and CDR2 SNTAGT. J was trimmed by 2 bases and V by 0 bases; bases with no gene match: 5. CDR3 sequence reads: CASSDSASGHTDTQYF. Written as DNA, the CDR3 is TGTGCCAGCAGTGACTCCGCTAGCGGACACACAGATACGCAGTATTTT.

This clonotype occurred many times. The chain has TRBV14 and TRBJ1-1; D unresolved. Germline values: CDR1 SGHDN, CDR2 FVKESK. The CDR3 extends over 14 amino acids. Trimming stripped 1 base from V and 7 bases from J, with 13 bases between. The CDR3 bases are TGTGCCAGCAGCCAAGGAAGTGGGATACATGAAGCTTTCTTT. As protein: CASSQGSGIHEAFF.

This clonotype was seen ten or more times. The rearrangement joins TRBV12-3 or TRBV12-4 to TRBJ1-5, with 7 bases matching TRBD1. The CDR3 spans 15 residues. V was clipped by 1 base and J by 4 bases; unmatched bases: 4. CDR3 sequence (DNA): TGTGCCAGCAGTTTAGATGGGACAGATAATCAGCCCCAGCATTTT. This translates into CASSLDGTDNQPQHF.

Note on this clonotype: This sequence may be a read error, since a much larger clone differs from it by one base. V gene TRBV19 combines with J gene TRBJ2-4; 8 bases map to TRBD1. This CDR3 is 14 amino acids long. Germline assignment: CDR1 LNHDA and CDR2 SQIVND (reference sequence). The CDR3 DNA follows: TGTGTCAGTAGGCCCAGGGGACAGGAGAACATTCAGTACTTC. It yields the protein CVSRPRGQENIQYF.

J is TRBJ2-1 and V is TRBV28, with D possibly being TRBD1 (5 bases). This CDR3 is built from 16 residues. Germline V gene data show CDR1 as MDHEN and CDR2 as SYDVKM. The germline V and J ends were trimmed by 3 bases and 6 bases, with 18 bases remaining between them. CDR3 protein: CASSFSADTGSNEQFF. The CDR3 bases are TGTGCCAGCAGTTTTTCTGCGGACACCGGCTCCAATGAGCAGTTCTTC.

This clonotype has only one observation. This sequence may be a read error, since a much larger clone differs from it by one base. The V gene is TRBV5-1, the J gene TRBJ2-2, with TRBD2 matching 8 bases. There are 17 residues in the CDR3. Germline values: CDR1 SGHRS, CDR2 YFSETQ. This CDR3 is CASSSWAGGPNTGELLF. CDR3 nucleotides: TGCGCCAGCAGCTCTTGGGCGGGAGGCCCTAACACCGGGGAGCTGCTTTTT.

This clonotype has at least ten counts. The V call is TRBV12-3 or TRBV12-4, the J call TRBJ1-2; D unclear. Between the trimmed V and J ends, which lost 1 base and 0 bases, there was a span of 9 bases. The CDR3 runs to 15 residues. Here the CDR3 DNA reads TGTGCCAGCAGTTTAGATGCCTTAACTAACTATGGCTACACCTTC. It encodes CASSLDALTNYGYTF.